This TCR beta chain was documented in a study of CD8+ T cells in alopecia areata. On the study more broadly: Tofacitinib exposure lasted 6 to 18 months, followed by 6 months off drug.

Reverse transcription of extracted RNA yielded cDNA, which provided the sequencing template. Generated by immunoSEQ multiplex PCR, the TCRdb table keeps only in-frame clones and is missing some. The sample holds roughly 97,000 clones; around 45% are singletons and the top ten take 1.3%. Using a FACSAria, the CD4+ and CD8+ T cells were sorted from the PBMCs. The V end lost 2 bases, the J end lost 7 bases, and 8 bases lay between the germline ends. The V gene's germline CDR1 is MDHEN and CDR2 SYDVKM. The CDR3 contains 12 residues. This clone has a handful of counts. The chain links TRBV28 to TRBJ1-1, with D unresolved. The TCR originated in a human donor with alopecia areata. Sequenced material: CD4+ T cells sorted from blood. As DNA, the CDR3 is TGTGCCAGCAGTTTACGGGAAGTTGAAGCTTTCTTT. The encoded protein is CASSLREVEAFF.